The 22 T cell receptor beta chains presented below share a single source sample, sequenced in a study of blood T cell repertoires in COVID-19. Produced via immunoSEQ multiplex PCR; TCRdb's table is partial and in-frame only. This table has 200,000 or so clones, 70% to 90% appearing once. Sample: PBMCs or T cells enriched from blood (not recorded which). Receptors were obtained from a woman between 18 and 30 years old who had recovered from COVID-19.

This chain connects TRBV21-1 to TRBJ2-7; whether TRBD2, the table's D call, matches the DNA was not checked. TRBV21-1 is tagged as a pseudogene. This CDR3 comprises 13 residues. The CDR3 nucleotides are TGTGCCAGCAGTGAGGGGGGGGCCTACGAGCAGTACTTC. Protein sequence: CASSEGGAYEQYF.

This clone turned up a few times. Here the CDR3 DNA reads TGTGCCAGCATCTCCTCAACTGTGAACTATGGCTACACCTTC. Amino acid sequence: CASISSTVNYGYTF. V usage is TRBV2 and J usage is TRBJ1-2; no clear D gene. The CDR3 is made up of 14 amino acids. Trimming took off 7 bases at V and 2 bases at J, with 14 bases between the two ends. Germline V gives CDR1 SNHLY, CDR2 FYNNEI.

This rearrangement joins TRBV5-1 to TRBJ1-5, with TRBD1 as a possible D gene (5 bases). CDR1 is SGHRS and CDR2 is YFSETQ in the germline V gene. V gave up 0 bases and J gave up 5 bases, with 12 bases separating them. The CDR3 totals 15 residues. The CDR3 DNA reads TGCGCCAGCAGCTTGGCAGGCCAGGGCGATCAGCCCCAGCATTTT. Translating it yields CASSLAGQGDQPQHF.

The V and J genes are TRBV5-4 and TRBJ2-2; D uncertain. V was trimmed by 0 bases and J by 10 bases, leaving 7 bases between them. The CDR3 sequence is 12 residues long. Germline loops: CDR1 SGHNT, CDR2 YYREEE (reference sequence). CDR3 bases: TGTGCCAGCAGCTTGGGCGTCGAGGAGCTGTTTTTT. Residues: CASSLGVEELFF.

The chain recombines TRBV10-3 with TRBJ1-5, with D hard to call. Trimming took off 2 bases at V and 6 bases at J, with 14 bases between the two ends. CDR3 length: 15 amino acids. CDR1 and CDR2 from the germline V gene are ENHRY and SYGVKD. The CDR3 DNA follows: TGTGCCATCAGTGAGATGAAGGAGGGTGGTCAGCCCCAGCATTTT. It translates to CAISEMKEGGQPQHF.

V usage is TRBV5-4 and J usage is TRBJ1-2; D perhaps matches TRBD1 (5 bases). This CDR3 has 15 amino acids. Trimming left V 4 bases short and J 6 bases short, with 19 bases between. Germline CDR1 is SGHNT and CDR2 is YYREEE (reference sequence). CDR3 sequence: CASSLLERRDHGYTF. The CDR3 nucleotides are TGTGCCAGCAGCCTTTTAGAGCGGAGGGACCATGGCTACACCTTC. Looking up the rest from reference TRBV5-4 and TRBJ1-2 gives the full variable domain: ETGVTQSPTHLIKTRGQQVTLRCSSQSGHNTVSWYQQALGQGPQFIFQYYREEENGRGNFPPRFSGLQFPNYSSELNVNALELDDSALYLCASSLLERRDHGYTFGSGTRLTVV.

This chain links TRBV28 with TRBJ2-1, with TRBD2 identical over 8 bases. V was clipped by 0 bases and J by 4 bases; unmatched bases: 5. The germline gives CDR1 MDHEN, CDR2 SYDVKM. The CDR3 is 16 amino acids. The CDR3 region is CASSLWASGSYNEQFF. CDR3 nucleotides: TGTGCCAGCAGTTTATGGGCTAGCGGGTCTTACAATGAGCAGTTCTTC.

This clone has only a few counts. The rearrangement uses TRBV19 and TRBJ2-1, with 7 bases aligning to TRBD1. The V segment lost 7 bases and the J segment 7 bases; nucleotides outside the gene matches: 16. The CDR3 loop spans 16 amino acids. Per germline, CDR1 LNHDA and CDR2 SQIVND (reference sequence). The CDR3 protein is CASKRVHSGQLNEQFF. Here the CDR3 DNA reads TGTGCCAGTAAAAGGGTACACTCGGGACAGTTAAATGAGCAGTTCTTC. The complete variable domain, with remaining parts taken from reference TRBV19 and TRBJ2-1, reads DGGITQSPKYLFRKEGQNVTLSCEQNLNHDAMYWYRQDPGQGLRLIYYSQIVNDFQKGDIAEGYSVSREKKESFPLTVTSAQKNPTAFYLCASKRVHSGQLNEQFFGPGTRLTVL.

CDR3 in DNA: TGTGCCAGCAGCTTCACAGATACGCAGTATTTT. This encodes CASSFTDTQYF. The chain has TRBV12-3 or TRBV12-4 and TRBJ2-3; D ambiguous. Trimming shortened V by 6 bases and J by 2 bases, and 3 bases separated the two germline ends. CDR3 length equals 11 residues.

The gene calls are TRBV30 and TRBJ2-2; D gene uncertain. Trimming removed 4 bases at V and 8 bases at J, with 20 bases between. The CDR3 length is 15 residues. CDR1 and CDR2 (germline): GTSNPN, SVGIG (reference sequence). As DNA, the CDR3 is TGTGCCTGGAAAAGGCAGGAAAATATTGCGGGGGAGCTGTTTTTT. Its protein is CAWKRQENIAGELFF.

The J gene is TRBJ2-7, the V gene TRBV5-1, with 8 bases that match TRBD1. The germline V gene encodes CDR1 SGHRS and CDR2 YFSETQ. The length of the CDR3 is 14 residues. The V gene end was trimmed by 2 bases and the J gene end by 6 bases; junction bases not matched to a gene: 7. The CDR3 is CASSLHDRGGEQYF. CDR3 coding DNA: TGCGCCAGCAGCTTACACGACAGGGGTGGCGAGCAGTACTTC. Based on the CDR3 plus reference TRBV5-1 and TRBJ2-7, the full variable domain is KAGVTQTPRYLIKTRGQQVTLSCSPISGHRSVSWYQQTPGQGLQFLFEYFSETQRNKGNFPGRFSGRQFSNSRSEMNVSTLELGDSALYLCASSLHDRGGEQYFGPGTRLTVT.

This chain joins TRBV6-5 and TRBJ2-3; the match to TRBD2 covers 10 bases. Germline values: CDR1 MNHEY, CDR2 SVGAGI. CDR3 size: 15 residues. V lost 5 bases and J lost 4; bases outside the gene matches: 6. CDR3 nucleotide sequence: TGTGCCAGCAGTCCTACTAGCGGGGTCGCAGATACGCAGTATTTT. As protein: CASSPTSGVADTQYF.

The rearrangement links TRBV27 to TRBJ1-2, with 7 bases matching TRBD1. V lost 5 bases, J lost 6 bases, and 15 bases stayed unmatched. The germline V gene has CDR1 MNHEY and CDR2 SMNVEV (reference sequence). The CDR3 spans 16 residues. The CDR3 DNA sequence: TGTGCCAGCAGTGCCCTAACCCCGGGACAGAAGGATGGCTACACCTTC. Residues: CASSALTPGQKDGYTF.

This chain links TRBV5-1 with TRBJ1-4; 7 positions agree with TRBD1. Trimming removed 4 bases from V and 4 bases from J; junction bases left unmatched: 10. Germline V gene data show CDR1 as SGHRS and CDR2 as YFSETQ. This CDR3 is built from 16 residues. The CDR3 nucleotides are TGCGCCAGCAGCCGAGGACAGGTTTTACATAATGAAAAACTGTTTTTT. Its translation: CASSRGQVLHNEKLFF.

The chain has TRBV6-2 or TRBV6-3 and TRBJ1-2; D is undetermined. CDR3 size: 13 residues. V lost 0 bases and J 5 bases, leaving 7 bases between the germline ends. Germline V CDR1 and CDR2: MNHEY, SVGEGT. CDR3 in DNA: TGTGCCAGCAGTTACTCGGCGGAGTATGGCTACACCTTC. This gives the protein CASSYSAEYGYTF.

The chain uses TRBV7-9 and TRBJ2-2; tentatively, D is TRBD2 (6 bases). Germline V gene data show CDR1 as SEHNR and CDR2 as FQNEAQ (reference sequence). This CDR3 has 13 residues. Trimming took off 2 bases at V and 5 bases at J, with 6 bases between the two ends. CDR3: CASSLRETGELFF. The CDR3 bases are TGTGCCAGCAGCTTACGGGAGACCGGGGAGCTGTTTTTT.

For the CDR3, the DNA is TGTGCCAGCAGCTTAGATCCAGGCATTAATGAAAAACTGTTTTTT. This codes for CASSLDPGINEKLFF. V and J are TRBV11-2 and TRBJ1-4; D is unresolved. With 0 bases removed from V and 4 bases from J, the gap between germline ends came to 9 bases. The CDR3 is 15 amino acids. Germline V gives CDR1 SGHAT, CDR2 FQNNGV.

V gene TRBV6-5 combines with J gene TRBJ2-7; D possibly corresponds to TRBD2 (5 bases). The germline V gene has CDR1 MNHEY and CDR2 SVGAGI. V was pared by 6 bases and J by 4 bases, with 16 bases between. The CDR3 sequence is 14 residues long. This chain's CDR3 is CASRSVRADYEQYF. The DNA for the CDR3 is TGTGCCAGCAGATCGGTGAGGGCAGATTACGAGCAGTACTTC.

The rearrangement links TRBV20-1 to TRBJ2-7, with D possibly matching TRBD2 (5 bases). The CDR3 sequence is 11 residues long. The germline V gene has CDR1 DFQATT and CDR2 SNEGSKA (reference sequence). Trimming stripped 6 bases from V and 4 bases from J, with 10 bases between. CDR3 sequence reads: CSARASYEQYF. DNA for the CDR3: TGCAGTGCGCGGGCCAGTTACGAGCAGTACTTC.

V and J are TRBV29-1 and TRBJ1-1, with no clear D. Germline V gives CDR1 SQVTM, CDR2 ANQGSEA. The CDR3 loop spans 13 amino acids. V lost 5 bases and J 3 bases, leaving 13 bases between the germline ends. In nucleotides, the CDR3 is TGCAGCGTTTCGCGGGTTATGGACACTGAAGCTTTCTTT. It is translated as CSVSRVMDTEAFF.

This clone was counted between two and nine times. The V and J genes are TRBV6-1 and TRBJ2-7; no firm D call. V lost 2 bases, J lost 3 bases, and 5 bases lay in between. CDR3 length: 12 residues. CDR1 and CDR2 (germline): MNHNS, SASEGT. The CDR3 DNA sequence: TGTGCCAGCAGTGAACTCAGCTACGAGCAGTACTTC. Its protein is CASSELSYEQYF.

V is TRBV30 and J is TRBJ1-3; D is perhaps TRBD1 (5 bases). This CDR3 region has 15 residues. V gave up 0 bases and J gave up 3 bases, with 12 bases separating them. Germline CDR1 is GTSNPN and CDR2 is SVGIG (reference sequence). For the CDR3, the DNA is TGTGCCTGGAGTGTCCAGGGCGGTAATGGAAACACCATATATTTT. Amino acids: CAWSVQGGNGNTIYF.